This T cell receptor (beta chain) is from a study of shared clonotypes between healthy human individuals. Some clones are missing from TCRdb's copy, which holds only in-frame ones; the method was immunoSEQ multiplex PCR. Of around 1.5 million clones listed, approximately 98% are singletons. The CDR3 totals 12 residues. Germline CDR1 GTSNPN, CDR2 SVGIG (reference sequence). Trimming removed 1 base from V and 3 bases from J, with 6 bases in between. The TCR comes from a man aged 25 to 40 in good health. The V gene is TRBV30, the J gene TRBJ1-2; D possibly corresponds to TRBD1 (5 bases). The sequencing input was naive CD4+ T cells sorted from blood. Subset specified: CD45RA+ positively selected. The CDR3 region is CAWSETDYGYTF. The CDR3 nucleotides are TGTGCCTGGAGTGAGACAGACTATGGCTACACCTTC.